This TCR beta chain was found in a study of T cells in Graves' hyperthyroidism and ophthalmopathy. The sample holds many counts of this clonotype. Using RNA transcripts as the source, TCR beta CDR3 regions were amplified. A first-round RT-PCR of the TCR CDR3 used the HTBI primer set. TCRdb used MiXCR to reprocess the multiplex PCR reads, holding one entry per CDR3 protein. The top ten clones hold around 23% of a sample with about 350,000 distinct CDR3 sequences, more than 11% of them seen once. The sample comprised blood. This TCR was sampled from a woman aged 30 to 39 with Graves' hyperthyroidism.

The CDR3 sequence: CASSVRTEGQPQHF. The DNA of the CDR3 is TGTGCCAGCAGTGTTCGGACAGAAGGTCAGCCCCAGCATTTT. The chain employs TRBV6-1 and TRBJ1-5, with D possibly TRBD1 on 6 matching bases. The V end lost 4 bases, the J end lost 6 bases, and 13 bases lay between the germline ends. The germline V gene has CDR1 MNHNS and CDR2 SASEGT. This CDR3 is built from 14 residues.